These 29 T cell receptor beta chains came from one sample sequenced in a study of blood T cells in healthy people across ages. Primed by a sample-barcoded 5' primer and a J-beta primer mix, a second PCR proceeded for about 6 to 11 cycles. TCRdb used MiXCR to reprocess the 5' RACE reads, holding one entry per CDR3 protein. The sample lists 870,000 or so distinct CDR3 sequences; more than 25% were seen once. What was sequenced was blood. Source of these receptors: an elderly woman in good health.

The CDR3 protein is CASSLPRNPNTEAFF. CDR3 bases: TGCGCCAGCAGCCTACCCCGGAATCCGAACACTGAAGCTTTCTTT. The gene calls are TRBV5-1 and TRBJ1-1, with D unclear. The CDR3 consists of 15 residues. CDR1 is SGHRS, CDR2 YFSETQ, per germline. Deletions cut 4 bases from V and 1 base from J, with 14 bases between. The full variable domain, with the rest looked up from reference TRBV5-1 and TRBJ1-1, is KAGVTQTPRYLIKTRGQQVTLSCSPISGHRSVSWYQQTPGQGLQFLFEYFSETQRNKGNFPGRFSGRQFSNSRSEMNVSTLELGDSALYLCASSLPRNPNTEAFFGQGTRLTVV.

This clonotype has at least ten counts. This chain connects TRBV12-5 to TRBJ2-1; 7 bases map to TRBD2. V was clipped by 4 bases and J by 9 bases; unmatched bases: 18. The V gene's germline CDR1 is LGHNT and CDR2 FRNRAP. The CDR3 spans 17 residues. The DNA of the CDR3 is TGTGCTAGTGGTTCCACGCCCTGGGGGGAGGGTTCCATTGAGCAGTTCTTC. This encodes CASGSTPWGEGSIEQFF.

This clonotype was detected ten times or more. The rearrangement uses TRBV7-9 and TRBJ1-2; 8 positions agree with TRBD1. The germline CDR1 and CDR2 sequences are SEHNR and FQNEAQ (reference sequence). This CDR3 has 14 amino acids. Unmatched junction bases numbered 2, after V lost 5 bases and J lost 0 bases. The CDR3 reads CASSRDRPNYGYTF. The CDR3 DNA reads TGTGCCAGCAGCCGGGACAGGCCTAACTATGGCTACACCTTC.

This clonotype came up once. This sequence may be a read error, since a much larger clone differs from it by one base. The chain carries TRBV6-5 and TRBJ1-2; TRBD1 might be the D (5 bases). The germline gives CDR1 MNHEY, CDR2 SVGAGI. The V and J ends lost 2 bases and 6 bases respectively, with 10 bases between them. This CDR3 has 13 amino acids. This CDR3 reads CASSYGGRDGYTF. The CDR3 DNA follows: TGTGCCAGCAGTTACGGGGGGAGGGATGGCTACACCTTC.

For this clonotype: Just one base apart from a much larger clone, this may be a read error. This chain uses TRBV24-1 with TRBJ2-3; a possible D gene is TRBD2 (6 bases). Germline V gene sequence: CDR1 KGHDR, CDR2 SFDVKD. This CDR3 spans 17 amino acids. The CDR3 DNA reads as TGTACCACCAGTGATTACCTCGGGAGTACTAGCACAGATACGCAGTATTTT. As protein: CTTSDYLGSTSTDTQYF.

Regarding this clonotype: A read error may produce the germline difference seen at one junction end. This chain connects TRBV28 to TRBJ2-1; weak D call: TRBD1 (6 bases). The germline CDR1 and CDR2 sequences are MDHEN and SYDVKM. The CDR3 length is 15 residues. CDR3 sequence: CASSLRDMPTNEQVF. CDR3 sequence (DNA): TGTGCCAGCAGTCTCCGGGACATGCCGACCAATGAGCAGGTCTTC.

In its sample, this clonotype was seen a few times. With a much larger clone just one base away, this may be a read error. The genes are TRBV9 and TRBJ2-3, with TRBD2 identical over 8 bases. This CDR3 region has 15 residues. Germline-derived CDR1 and CDR2 are SGDLS and YYNGEE. J lost 4 bases, V lost 0 bases, and 4 bases had no gene match. The DNA for the CDR3 is TGTGCCAGCAGCGTAGCGGGGGGGCGCTCAGATACGCAGTATTTT. It codes for CASSVAGGRSDTQYF.

The sample holds many counts of this clonotype. The gene calls are TRBV24-1 and TRBJ2-1; maybe TRBD2 (6 bases). Trimming removed 11 bases from V and 3 bases from J, with 19 bases in between. This CDR3 has 15 amino acids. The germline V gene has CDR1 KGHDR and CDR2 SFDVKD. In nucleotides, the CDR3 is TGTGCCATTGCCGGGGGAGCAGGAGGCTACAATGAGCAGTTCTTC. Translated: CAIAGGAGGYNEQFF.

This clonotype has at least ten counts. The gene calls are TRBV27 and TRBJ2-7; TRBD1 might be the D (5 bases). The germline gives CDR1 MNHEY, CDR2 SMNVEV (reference sequence). The CDR3 loop spans 13 amino acids. V lost 5 bases and J 2 bases, leaving 10 bases between the germline ends. CDR3 sequence: CASSEAGPYEQYF. The CDR3 nucleotides read TGTGCCAGCAGTGAGGCAGGGCCCTACGAGCAGTACTTC.

This clonotype has ten or more counts. The junction and the germline gene differ at one end; a read error may be behind it. V and J are TRBV7-9 and TRBJ1-1, with TRBD1 matching over 7 bases. CDR1 and CDR2 (germline): SEHNR, FQNEAQ (reference sequence). The CDR3 consists of 15 residues. In DNA form, the CDR3 reads TGTGCCAGCAGCGTAGCAGGGGGGGCCGGCACTGAAGCTTTCTTT. Translated: CASSVAGGAGTEAFF.

This clonotype was recorded at least ten times. The chain couples TRBV6-5 to TRBJ2-6, with D maybe TRBD1 (6 bases). The length of the CDR3 is 14 residues. The germline V and J ends were trimmed by 6 bases and 4 bases, with 10 bases remaining between them. Germline V lookup: CDR1 MNHEY, CDR2 SVGAGI. CDR3 residues: CASRTGFGANVLTF. The CDR3 DNA reads as TGTGCCAGCAGAACAGGGTTCGGGGCCAACGTCCTGACTTTC.

The chain recombines TRBV7-8 with TRBJ2-3; perhaps D is TRBD1 or TRBD2 (5 bases each). Germline V gene data show CDR1 as SGHVS and CDR2 as FQNEAQ. The CDR3 is made up of 16 amino acids. V gave up 5 bases and J gave up 2 bases, with 17 bases separating them. The CDR3 DNA reads TGTGCCAGCAGCCTTCGGGACCTACTTTTCACAGATACGCAGTATTTT. This sequence encodes CASSLRDLLFTDTQYF.

This chain links TRBV6-2 or TRBV6-3 with TRBJ1-1; D is possibly TRBD1 (5 bases). This CDR3 comprises 15 residues. The V gene lost 7 bases and the J gene lost 0 bases, with 15 bases spanning the gap. CDR1 is MNHEY and CDR2 is SVGEGT in the germline V gene. The CDR3 loop is CASTSAWGVNTEAFF. The CDR3 DNA is TGTGCCAGCACTTCGGCCTGGGGGGTGAACACTGAAGCTTTCTTT.

Concerning this clonotype: A read error may produce the germline difference seen at one junction end. This chain links TRBV2 with TRBJ2-3, with D unclear. Germline CDR1 is SNHLY and CDR2 is FYNNEI. This CDR3 has 14 residues. The CDR3 DNA follows: TGCGCCAGCAGTGTCGGGCTGAGCACAGATACGCAGTATTTT. This codes for CASSVGLSTDTQYF.

This clonotype occurred many times. The chain links TRBV25-1 to TRBJ2-3; no reliable D call. V gave up 7 bases and J gave up 0 bases, with 8 bases separating them. The CDR3 loop spans 13 amino acids. Germline V gene sequence: CDR1 MGHDK, CDR2 SYGVNS. CDR3: CASMTQSTDTQYF. CDR3 bases: TGTGCCAGCATGACCCAAAGCACAGATACGCAGTATTTT. Together with reference TRBV25-1 and TRBJ2-3, the CDR3 gives the full variable domain: EADIYQTPRYLVIGTGKKITLECSQTMGHDKMYWYQQDPGMELHLIHYSYGVNSTEKGDLSSESTVSRIRTEHFPLTLESARPSHTSQYLCASMTQSTDTQYFGPGTRLTVL.

This clonotype was observed many times. The chain is built from TRBV29-1 and TRBJ1-2, with 8 bases fitting TRBD1. The junction had 4 bases not matched to a gene; V was cut back by 2 bases and J by 8 bases. Germline values: CDR1 SQVTM, CDR2 ANQGSEA. The CDR3 spans 12 residues. The DNA for the CDR3 is TGCAGCGTTGAACAACAGGGGGGAGGCTACACCTTC. It specifies CSVEQQGGGYTF. Drawing the rest from reference TRBV29-1 and TRBJ1-2, the complete variable domain is SAVISQKPSRDICQRGTSLTIQCQVDSQVTMMFWYRQQPGQSLTLIATANQGSEATYESGFVIDKFPISRPNLTFSTLTVSNMSPEDSSIYLCSVEQQGGGYTFGSGTRLTVV.

The V call is TRBV7-9, the J call TRBJ1-6, with 7 bases lining up with TRBD1. CDR1 SEHNR and CDR2 FQNEAQ come from the germline V gene (reference sequence). The CDR3 loop spans 14 amino acids. The V segment lost 2 bases and the J segment 7 bases; nucleotides outside the gene matches: 2. CDR3 region: CASSLQQGNSPLHF. The CDR3 nucleotides are TGTGCCAGCAGCTTACAACAGGGGAATTCACCCCTCCACTTT. The full variable domain, with the rest looked up from reference TRBV7-9 and TRBJ1-6, is DTGVSQNPRHKITKRGQNVTFRCDPISEHNRLYWYRQTLGQGPEFLTYFQNEAQLEKSRLLSDRFSAERPKGSFSTLEIQRTEQGDSAMYLCASSLQQGNSPLHFGNGTRLTVT.

J is TRBJ2-1 and V is TRBV7-2, with D perhaps TRBD2 (6 bases). The CDR3 has 14 residues. Trimming shortened V by 8 bases and J by 6 bases, and 17 bases separated the two germline ends. The V gene's germline CDR1 is SGHTA and CDR2 FQGNSA. The CDR3: CASDAHGGRNEQFF. CDR3 nucleotide sequence: TGTGCCAGCGATGCACACGGGGGTCGCAATGAGCAGTTCTTC.

The V and J genes are TRBV2 and TRBJ1-1; TRBD1 matches at 8 bases. The CDR3 consists of 14 residues. V gave up 4 bases and J gave up 4 bases; unmatched junction bases: 5. Looked up from germline, CDR1 is SNHLY and CDR2 is FYNNEI. The CDR3: CASSGTTGVTEAFF. The CDR3 bases are TGTGCCAGCAGTGGGACGACAGGGGTCACTGAAGCTTTCTTT. Using reference TRBV2 and TRBJ1-1 for the parts outside the CDR3, the full variable domain is EPEVTQTPSHQVTQMGQEVILRCVPISNHLYFYWYRQILGQKVEFLVSFYNNEISEKSEIFDDQFSVERPDGSNFTLKIRSTKLEDSAMYFCASSGTTGVTEAFFGQGTRLTVV.

The J gene is TRBJ2-5, the V gene TRBV20-1; 8 bases line up with TRBD1. The V gene end was trimmed by 5 bases and the J gene end by 4 bases; junction bases not matched to a gene: 6. CDR3 length: 13 residues. The germline V gene encodes CDR1 DFQATT and CDR2 SNEGSKA (reference sequence). CDR3 DNA sequence: TGCAGTGCTCAGGGGGCGCCGGGAGAGACCCAGTACTTC. Its translation: CSAQGAPGETQYF.

This clonotype appeared a few times. In nucleotides, the CDR3 is TGTGCCACCAGCAGAGTGACTAGCGGCCCCTACGAGCAGTACTTC. Translated: CATSRVTSGPYEQYF. The V gene is TRBV15, the J gene TRBJ2-7; 9 nucleotides align to TRBD2. V shed 1 base, J shed 2 bases, and the junction held 3 bases outside the gene matches. This CDR3 is built from 15 residues. CDR1 and CDR2 (germline): LNHNV, YYDKDF (reference sequence).

This clonotype was observed a handful of times. The rearrangement uses TRBV9 and TRBJ2-3; 14 positions match TRBD2. This CDR3 spans 17 amino acids. Trimming cost V 4 bases and J 3 bases; bases outside gene matches: 7. CDR1 and CDR2 from the germline V gene are SGDLS and YYNGEE. This CDR3 reads CASSSRLAGGPTDTQYF. The DNA of the CDR3 is TGTGCCAGCAGCTCACGACTAGCGGGGGGGCCGACAGATACGCAGTATTTT.

Comments on this clonotype: Sequence at one end of the junction differs from germline and may be a read error. J is TRBJ1-1 and V is TRBV6-6; no clear D. Germline V gene sequence: CDR1 MNHNY, CDR2 SVGAGI (reference sequence). This CDR3 comprises 15 residues. CDR3 sequence: CTSSSDRTRNTEAFF. The CDR3 region has the DNA TGTACCAGCAGTTCAGACCGAACTAGGAACACTGAAGCTTTCTTT.

In its sample, this clonotype was seen many times. The V and J genes are TRBV6-5 and TRBJ2-6; D call uncertain. The length of the CDR3 is 14 residues. The germline V gene encodes CDR1 MNHEY and CDR2 SVGAGI. Trimming pared 6 bases from V and 8 bases from J, leaving 14 bases between. As DNA, the CDR3 is TGTGCCAGCAGCAGCTTTGCCGTTTCCAACGTCCTGACTTTC. Amino acids: CASSSFAVSNVLTF.

The chain joins TRBV6-5 to TRBJ1-2, with D possibly matching TRBD1 (5 bases). CDR1 is MNHEY, CDR2 SVGAGI, per germline. There are 16 residues in the CDR3. The V and J ends lost 7 bases and 1 base respectively, with 19 bases between them. As DNA, the CDR3 is TGTGCCAGCATCCAATGGGCCGCGGGGGGTAACTATGGCTACACCTTC. Its translation: CASIQWAAGGNYGYTF.

This clonotype was recorded many times. The rearrangement uses TRBV20-1 and TRBJ2-3; TRBD2 might be the D (7 bases). CDR3 size: 13 residues. Germline V CDR1 and CDR2: DFQATT, SNEGSKA (reference sequence). V dropped 5 bases and J dropped 4 bases, with 13 bases sitting between them. The CDR3, as DNA: TGCAGTGCTGCTGGGGGGGCGGCAGATACGCAGTATTTT. Amino acids: CSAAGGAADTQYF.

This clonotype appeared a few times. A much bigger clone sits one base away, suggesting this may be a read error. This chain links TRBV6-5 with TRBJ2-7, with 10 nucleotides matching TRBD2. This CDR3 contains 16 residues. Germline-derived CDR1 and CDR2 are MNHEY and SVGAGI. V was pared by 0 bases and J by 7 bases, with 9 bases of the junction left unmatched. DNA of the CDR3: TGTGCCAGCAGTTACTCCAGCGGGGGGGCCAAAAATGAGCAGTACTTC. Translation: CASSYSSGGAKNEQYF.

This clonotype was found many times. This sequence joins TRBV5-1 and TRBJ2-5; no firm D call. Germline V gives CDR1 SGHRS, CDR2 YFSETQ. Trimming took 0 bases from V and 1 from J, leaving 4 bases between them. The CDR3 covers 13 residues. The CDR3 reads CASSLASQETQYF. The CDR3 nucleotides read TGCGCCAGCAGCTTGGCCAGCCAAGAGACCCAGTACTTC.

This clonotype occurred a few times. V and J are TRBV3-1 and TRBJ2-5; 9 positions match TRBD1. The V gene's germline CDR1 is LGHDT and CDR2 YNNKEL (reference sequence). The J segment lost 6 bases and the V segment lost 1 base, leaving 3 bases of the junction unmatched. The CDR3 length is 14 residues. CDR3 sequence: CASSQATGGKTQYF. CDR3 nucleotide sequence: TGTGCCAGCAGCCAAGCGACAGGGGGGAAGACCCAGTACTTC.